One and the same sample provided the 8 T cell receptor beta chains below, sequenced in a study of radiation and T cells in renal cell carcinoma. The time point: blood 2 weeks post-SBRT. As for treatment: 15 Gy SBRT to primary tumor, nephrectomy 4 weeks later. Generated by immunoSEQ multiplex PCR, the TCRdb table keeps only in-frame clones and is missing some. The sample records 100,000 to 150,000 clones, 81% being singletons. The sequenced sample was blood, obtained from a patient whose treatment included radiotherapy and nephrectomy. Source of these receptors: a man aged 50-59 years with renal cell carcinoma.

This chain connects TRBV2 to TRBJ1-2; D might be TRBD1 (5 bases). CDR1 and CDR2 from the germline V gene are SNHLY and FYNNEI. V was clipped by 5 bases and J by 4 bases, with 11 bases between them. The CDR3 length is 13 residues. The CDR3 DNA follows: TGTGCCAGCAGTACCCAGGGTATCTATGGCTACACCTTC. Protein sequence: CASSTQGIYGYTF.

In DNA, the CDR3 is TGTGCCTGGAGTGTACACGCAGGGGGCAGCTATGGCTACACCTTC. The encoded protein is CAWSVHAGGSYGYTF. This chain links TRBV30 with TRBJ1-2; 8 bases are shared with TRBD1. The junction had 7 bases not matched to a gene; V was cut back by 0 bases and J by 4 bases. Germline assignment: CDR1 GTSNPN and CDR2 SVGIG (reference sequence). The CDR3 extends over 15 amino acids.

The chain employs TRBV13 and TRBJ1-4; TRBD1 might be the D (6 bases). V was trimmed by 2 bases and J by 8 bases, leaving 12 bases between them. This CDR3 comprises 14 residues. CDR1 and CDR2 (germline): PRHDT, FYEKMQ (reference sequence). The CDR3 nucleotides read TGTGCCAGCAGCTTAAACAGGGCACGGGAAAAACTGTTTTTT. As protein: CASSLNRAREKLFF.

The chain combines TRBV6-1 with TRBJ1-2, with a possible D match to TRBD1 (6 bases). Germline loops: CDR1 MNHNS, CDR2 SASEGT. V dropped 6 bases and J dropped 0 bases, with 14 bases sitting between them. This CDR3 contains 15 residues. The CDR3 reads CASSRDKTTNYGYTF. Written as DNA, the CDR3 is TGTGCCAGCAGCCGGGACAAGACCACTAACTATGGCTACACCTTC.

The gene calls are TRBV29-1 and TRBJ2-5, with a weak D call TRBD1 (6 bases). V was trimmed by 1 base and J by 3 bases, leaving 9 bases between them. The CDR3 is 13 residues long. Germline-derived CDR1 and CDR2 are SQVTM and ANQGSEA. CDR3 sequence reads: CSVEAGAKETQYF. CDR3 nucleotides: TGCAGCGTTGAAGCAGGGGCCAAAGAGACCCAGTACTTC. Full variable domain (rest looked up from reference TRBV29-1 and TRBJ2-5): SAVISQKPSRDICQRGTSLTIQCQVDSQVTMMFWYRQQPGQSLTLIATANQGSEATYESGFVIDKFPISRPNLTFSTLTVSNMSPEDSSIYLCSVEAGAKETQYFGPGTRLLVL.

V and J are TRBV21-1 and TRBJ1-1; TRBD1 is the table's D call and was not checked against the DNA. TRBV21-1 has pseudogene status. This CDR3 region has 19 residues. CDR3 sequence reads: CASSKEVRDRGACIPEAFF. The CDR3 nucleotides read TGTGCCAGCAGCAAAGAAGTTCGGGACAGGGGAGCGTGTATACCTGAAGCTTTCTTT.

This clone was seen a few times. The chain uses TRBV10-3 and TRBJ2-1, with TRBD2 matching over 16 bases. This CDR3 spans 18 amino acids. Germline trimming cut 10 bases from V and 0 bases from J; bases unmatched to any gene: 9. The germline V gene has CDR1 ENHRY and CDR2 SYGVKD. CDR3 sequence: CATMGLAGGPSSYNEQFF. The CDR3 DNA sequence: TGTGCCACTATGGGACTAGCGGGAGGGCCAAGCTCCTACAATGAGCAGTTCTTC.

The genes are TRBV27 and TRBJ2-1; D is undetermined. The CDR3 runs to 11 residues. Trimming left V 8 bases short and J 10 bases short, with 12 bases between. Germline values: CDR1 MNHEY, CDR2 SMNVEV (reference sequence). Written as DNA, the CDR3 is TGTGCCAGCGGAAACACTTGGGAGCAGTTCTTC. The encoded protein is CASGNTWEQFF.